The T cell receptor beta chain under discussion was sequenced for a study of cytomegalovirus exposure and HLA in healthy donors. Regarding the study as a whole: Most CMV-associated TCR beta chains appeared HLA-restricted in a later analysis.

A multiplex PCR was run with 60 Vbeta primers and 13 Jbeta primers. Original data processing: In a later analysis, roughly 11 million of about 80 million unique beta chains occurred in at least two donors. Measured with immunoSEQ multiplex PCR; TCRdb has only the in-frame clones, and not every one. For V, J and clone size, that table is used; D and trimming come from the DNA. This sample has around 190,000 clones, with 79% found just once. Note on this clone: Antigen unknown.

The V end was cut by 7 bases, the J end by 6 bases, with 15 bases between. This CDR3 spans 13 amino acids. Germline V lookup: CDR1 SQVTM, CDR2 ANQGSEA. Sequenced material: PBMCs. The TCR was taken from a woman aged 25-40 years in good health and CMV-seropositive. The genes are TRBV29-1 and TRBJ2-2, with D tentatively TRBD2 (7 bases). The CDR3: CSAGGGGSGELFF. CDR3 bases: TGCAGCGCCGGGGGAGGGGGGTCCGGGGAGCTGTTTTTT.